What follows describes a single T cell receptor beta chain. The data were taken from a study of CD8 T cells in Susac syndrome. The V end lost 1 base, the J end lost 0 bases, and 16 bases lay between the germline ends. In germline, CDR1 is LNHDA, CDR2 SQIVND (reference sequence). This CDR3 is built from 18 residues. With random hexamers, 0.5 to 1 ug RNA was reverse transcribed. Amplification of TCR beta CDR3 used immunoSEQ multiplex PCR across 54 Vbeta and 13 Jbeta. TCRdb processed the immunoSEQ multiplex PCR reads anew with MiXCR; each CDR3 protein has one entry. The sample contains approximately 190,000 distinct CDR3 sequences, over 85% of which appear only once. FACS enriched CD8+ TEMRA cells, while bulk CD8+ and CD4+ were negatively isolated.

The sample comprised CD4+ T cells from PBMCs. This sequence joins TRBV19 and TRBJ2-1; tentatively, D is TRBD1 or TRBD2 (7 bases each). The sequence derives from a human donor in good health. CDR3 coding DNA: TGTGCCAGTAGTATAGGGCAGGGGGGGAGATTCTCCTACAATGAGCAGTTCTTC. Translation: CASSIGQGGRFSYNEQFF.